The present TCR beta chain was sequenced within a study of shared clonotypes between healthy human individuals. Study findings and constraints: Roughly 4.7% was the fraction of naive CD4 clonotypes found shared across four donors.

Naive CD8 cells lacked CD45RO and underwent positive selection for CCR7, leaving out terminally differentiated effector memory CD45RA+ cells. This table comes from immunoSEQ multiplex PCR, and its TCRdb copy is limited to in-frame clones, with some not included. The profile covers hundreds of thousands of clones, with 95% to 97% appearing a single time and less than 0.13% taken by the ten largest. In its sample, this clone was seen once. The target antigen is unknown. The sequenced sample consisted of naive CD8+ T cells sorted from blood. This receptor was identified in a woman in her thirties in good health.

In nucleotides, the CDR3 is TGTGCTAGTGGTTTGGTACAGGGGGCTAGCAATCAGCCCCAGCATTTT. Amino acids: CASGLVQGASNQPQHF. The chain uses TRBV12-5 and TRBJ1-5; 9 bases line up with TRBD1. Germline V gene lookup returns CDR1 LGHNT and CDR2 FRNRAP. The CDR3 loop spans 16 amino acids. With 0 bases clipped from V and 0 bases from J, the junction kept 0 bases outside the gene matches.